The 30 T cell receptor beta chains given below trace back to one sample, sequenced in a study of cytomegalovirus exposure and HLA in healthy donors. TCRdb's copy holds only in-frame clones and misses some; the assay was immunoSEQ multiplex PCR. The table lists under 250,000 clones, over 75% of them singletons. The specimen sequenced was PBMCs. The receptor set was obtained from a man aged 18 to 30 in good health and CMV-seropositive.

The chain carries TRBV28 and TRBJ2-7; TRBD1 matches at 11 bases. Trimming took 3 bases from V and 6 from J; bases not matched to a gene: 4. The CDR3 consists of 14 residues. Germline V gives CDR1 MDHEN, CDR2 SYDVKM. In DNA form, the CDR3 reads TGTGCCAGCAGTTTGGACAGGGGGCAGAGCGAGCAGTACTTC. This translates into CASSLDRGQSEQYF.

This chain links TRBV7-2 with TRBJ1-5, with D perhaps TRBD1 (5 bases). The CDR3 loop spans 14 amino acids. Germline CDR1 and CDR2: SGHTA and FQGNSA. V was shortened by 1 base and J by 8 bases, with 12 bases between the two germline ends. The CDR3 coding sequence is TGTGCCAGCAGCTTAGAATCAGGGAGGAAGCCCCAGCATTTT. This gives the protein CASSLESGRKPQHF.

This rearrangement joins TRBV28 to TRBJ2-1; D unclear. The ends were cut back, 6 bases at V and 0 bases at J, with 12 bases in the middle. Germline CDR1 reads MDHEN; CDR2 reads SYDVKM. CDR3 length equals 15 residues. CDR3 coding DNA: TGTGCCAGCAGACCCAACAAGAGCTCCTACAATGAGCAGTTCTTC. As protein: CASRPNKSSYNEQFF.

The chain employs TRBV7-9 and TRBJ2-3; D might be TRBD2 (6 bases). The CDR3 has 15 residues. Between the trimmed V and J ends, which lost 5 bases and 6 bases, there was a span of 18 bases. CDR1 is SEHNR and CDR2 is FQNEAQ in the germline V gene (reference sequence). The CDR3: CASSPMGGKDDTQYF. CDR3 in DNA: TGTGCCAGCAGCCCCATGGGGGGTAAGGATGATACGCAGTATTTT.

The chain links TRBV6-5 to TRBJ1-1; 9 nucleotides line up with TRBD1. Per germline, CDR1 MNHEY and CDR2 SVGAGI. There are 13 residues in the CDR3. J gave up 1 base and V 11 bases, and 5 bases lay outside the gene matches. The CDR3 loop reads CAGRDRANTEAFF. The CDR3 bases are TGTGCCGGTAGGGACAGGGCGAACACTGAAGCTTTCTTT.

This clone has only one observation. V usage is TRBV19 and J usage is TRBJ1-3, with D possibly TRBD1 on 5 matching bases. V dropped 6 bases and J dropped 0 bases, with 9 bases sitting between them. CDR1 is LNHDA, CDR2 SQIVND, per germline (reference sequence). The CDR3 has 14 amino acids. In DNA, the CDR3 is TGTGCCAGTAGCGACAGCGACTCTGGAAACACCATATATTTT. Its protein is CASSDSDSGNTIYF.

V is TRBV5-1 and J is TRBJ2-1; 14 nucleotides agree with TRBD2. The germline V gene has CDR1 SGHRS and CDR2 YFSETQ. The CDR3 contains 16 residues. The ends lost 3 bases at V and 8 bases at J; junction bases unmatched: 7. DNA of the CDR3: TGCGCCAGCAGCTGGGGACTAGCGGGAGTTCTCGATGAGCAGTTCTTC. Protein product: CASSWGLAGVLDEQFF. The full variable domain, completed using reference TRBV5-1 and TRBJ2-1, is KAGVTQTPRYLIKTRGQQVTLSCSPISGHRSVSWYQQTPGQGLQFLFEYFSETQRNKGNFPGRFSGRQFSNSRSEMNVSTLELGDSALYLCASSWGLAGVLDEQFFGPGTRLTVL.

The chain uses TRBV7-9 and TRBJ1-3; a possible D gene is TRBD1 (6 bases). Per germline, CDR1 SEHNR and CDR2 FQNEAQ (reference sequence). Trimming took 3 bases from V and 0 from J, leaving 12 bases between them. CDR3 length: 16 amino acids. The CDR3: CASSLLGRGSGNTIYF. DNA of the CDR3: TGTGCCAGCAGCTTGTTAGGCAGGGGCTCTGGAAACACCATATATTTT.

Comments on this clone: Other DNA sequences in this specimen translate into the identical CDR3. This chain links TRBV30 with TRBJ1-4; a weak D match, TRBD1 (6 bases). The V gene lost 1 base and the J gene lost 0 bases, with 9 bases spanning the gap. CDR3 size: 15 residues. Germline V gives CDR1 GTSNPN, CDR2 SVGIG (reference sequence). The CDR3 here is CAWSGQGSTNEKLFF. The CDR3 nucleotides are TGTGCCTGGAGTGGTCAGGGGTCAACTAATGAAAAACTGTTTTTT.

The J gene is TRBJ2-5, the V gene TRBV9; the match to TRBD2 covers 10 bases. Losses at the gene ends were 3 bases for V and 5 bases for J; bases not matched to a gene: 13. This CDR3 has 17 residues. CDR1 SGDLS and CDR2 YYNGEE come from the germline V gene. DNA of the CDR3: TGTGCCAGCAGCGCCCTCCCGGGACTAGCGAGACGGGAGACCCAGTACTTC. It is translated as CASSALPGLARRETQYF.

The rearrangement links TRBV5-6 to TRBJ2-1; no firm D call. The CDR3 is 12 amino acids. The germline V gene encodes CDR1 SGHDT and CDR2 YYEEEE. V gave up 0 bases and J gave up 4 bases, with 2 bases separating them. This chain's CDR3 is CASSLEYNEQFF. In DNA form, the CDR3 reads TGTGCCAGCAGCTTGGAGTACAATGAGCAGTTCTTC.

The chain couples TRBV6-5 to TRBJ2-1; TRBD2 aligns across 8 bases. CDR1 MNHEY and CDR2 SVGAGI come from the germline V gene. This CDR3 has 16 residues. V gave up 4 bases and J gave up 3 bases; unmatched junction bases: 8. CDR3 residues: CASSSEREGSYNEQFF. In DNA form, the CDR3 reads TGTGCCAGCAGTTCGGAACGGGAGGGCAGCTACAATGAGCAGTTCTTC.

This clone was detected only once. This chain uses TRBV5-8 with TRBJ1-4; D may be TRBD1 (5 bases). Per the germline V gene, CDR1 is SGHTS and CDR2 is YDEGEE. The CDR3 has 14 amino acids. Trimming shortened V by 5 bases and J by 4 bases, and 12 bases separated the two germline ends. CDR3 protein: CASSNGGVNEKLFF. DNA for the CDR3: TGTGCCAGCAGTAACGGAGGGGTTAATGAAAAACTGTTTTTT.

This sequence joins TRBV15 and TRBJ2-1, with D perhaps given as TRBD1 or TRBD2 (5 bases each). CDR3 length: 15 residues. The ends were cut back, 5 bases at V and 8 bases at J, with 19 bases in the middle. Germline lookup yields CDR1 LNHNV and CDR2 YYDKDF (reference sequence). The DNA of the CDR3 is TGTGCCACCAGCGGTGGGGCTAGCCCAAGCGATGAGCAGTTCTTC. This encodes CATSGGASPSDEQFF.

This clone is a singleton in its sample. V usage is TRBV6-6 and J usage is TRBJ2-2; possible D gene TRBD1, 6 bases. Germline V gene data show CDR1 as MNHNY and CDR2 as SVGAGI (reference sequence). This CDR3 has 16 amino acids. Trimming removed 6 bases from V and 0 bases from J, with 14 bases in between. CDR3 sequence: CASRKIGTPNTGELFF. DNA for the CDR3: TGTGCCAGCAGAAAAATAGGGACACCGAACACCGGGGAGCTGTTTTTT.

The chain recombines TRBV4-1 with TRBJ1-5, with 10 bases matching TRBD1. V lost 1 base, J lost 9 bases, and 15 bases stayed unmatched. CDR1 is MGHRA, CDR2 YSYEKL, per germline. This CDR3 is 18 amino acids long. The CDR3 here is CASSQAELGTGASRPQHF. CDR3 DNA: TGCGCCAGCAGCCAAGCGGAGCTCGGGACAGGGGCCTCCCGGCCCCAGCATTTT.

V is TRBV6-1 and J is TRBJ2-7; possibly TRBD1 for D (6 bases). The length of the CDR3 is 14 residues. V was pared by 3 bases and J by 2 bases, with 11 bases between. Germline V lookup: CDR1 MNHNS, CDR2 SASEGT. The CDR3 DNA sequence: TGTGCCAGCAGTGATCCCGGACAGCCCTACGAGCAGTACTTC. It specifies CASSDPGQPYEQYF.

The CDR3 here is CASSQEPHTGRTYEQYF. DNA of the CDR3: TGCGCCAGCAGCCAAGAGCCTCATACAGGACGGACCTACGAGCAGTACTTC. This sequence joins TRBV4-1 and TRBJ2-7, with D perhaps TRBD1 (5 bases). Between the trimmed V and J ends, which lost 0 bases and 2 bases, there was a span of 17 bases. The CDR3 contains 17 residues. Germline V gene sequence: CDR1 MGHRA, CDR2 YSYEKL.

The gene calls are TRBV5-1 and TRBJ2-3; D is unresolved. The V end was cut by 2 bases, the J end by 0 bases, with 4 bases between. Germline loops: CDR1 SGHRS, CDR2 YFSETQ. The CDR3 is 13 amino acids. The DNA for the CDR3 is TGCGCCAGCAGCTTTGAAAGCACAGATACGCAGTATTTT. Protein: CASSFESTDTQYF.

The chain recombines TRBV5-6 with TRBJ2-7, with 10 bases that match TRBD2. This CDR3 is built from 18 residues. Germline V gene sequence: CDR1 SGHDT, CDR2 YYEEEE. V dropped 2 bases and J dropped 0; count of bases not matched to a gene: 11. CDR3 DNA sequence: TGTGCCAGCAGCTTTGGGTGGGCTAGCGGGAGTTACTCCTACGAGCAGTACTTC. Translation: CASSFGWASGSYSYEQYF.

The rearrangement joins TRBV27 to TRBJ1-1; TRBD1 aligns across 7 bases. The J segment lost 2 bases and the V segment lost 5 bases, leaving 5 bases of the junction unmatched. Germline-derived CDR1 and CDR2 are MNHEY and SMNVEV (reference sequence). The CDR3 is 14 residues long. The CDR3 nucleotides read TGTGCCAGCAGTGCACAGGGGCCCAACACTGAAGCTTTCTTT. It yields the protein CASSAQGPNTEAFF.

This rearrangement joins TRBV5-1 to TRBJ2-7; 11 nucleotides line up with TRBD2. Germline V gene data show CDR1 as SGHRS and CDR2 as YFSETQ. J lost 0 bases, V lost 4 bases, and 6 bases had no gene match. This CDR3 has 16 amino acids. The CDR3 DNA reads TGCGCCAGCAGCGCCGGGACTAGCGGCAACTCCTACGAGCAGTACTTC. It translates to CASSAGTSGNSYEQYF.

The rearrangement links TRBV19 to TRBJ1-5; D remains unclear. Germline-derived CDR1 and CDR2 are LNHDA and SQIVND (reference sequence). V lost 5 bases, J lost 7 bases, and 9 bases lay in between. The CDR3 runs 12 residues. CDR3 sequence reads: CASSRRPQPQHF. CDR3 nucleotides: TGTGCCAGTAGTCGACGTCCCCAGCCCCAGCATTTT.

The chain recombines TRBV11-2 with TRBJ2-1; TRBD2 matches at 7 bases. Per germline, CDR1 SGHAT and CDR2 FQNNGV. The J segment lost 4 bases and the V segment lost 2 bases, leaving 5 bases of the junction unmatched. There are 15 residues in the CDR3. CDR3 bases: TGTGCCAGCAGCTTACTAGCGGCAATTTACAATGAGCAGTTCTTC. It is translated as CASSLLAAIYNEQFF.

This chain uses TRBV2 with TRBJ2-3, with D perhaps matching TRBD1 (5 bases). V was cut by 5 bases and J by 3 bases, with 12 bases left in between. The CDR3 loop spans 14 amino acids. Germline V CDR1 and CDR2: SNHLY, FYNNEI. This CDR3 reads CASSPHRQTDTQYF. For the CDR3, the DNA is TGTGCCAGCAGTCCGCACCGACAGACAGATACGCAGTATTTT.

J is TRBJ2-7 and V is TRBV5-6; 10 nucleotides align to TRBD1. Germline assignment: CDR1 SGHDT and CDR2 YYEEEE. The trim removed 3 bases at V and 4 bases at J, leaving 10 bases unmatched. The CDR3 spans 16 residues. The CDR3 region is CASSSLAGTGVYEQYF. The CDR3 nucleotides are TGTGCCAGCAGCTCATTGGCTGGGACAGGGGTGTACGAGCAGTACTTC.

This chain links TRBV19 with TRBJ1-5; 7 nucleotides match TRBD1. The trim removed 4 bases at V and 5 bases at J, leaving 5 bases unmatched. The CDR3 runs 14 residues. Germline V gene lookup returns CDR1 LNHDA and CDR2 SQIVND (reference sequence). The CDR3 DNA sequence: TGTGCCAGTAGTAAAGGGACAGTCTATCAGCCCCAGCATTTT. Translated, it gives CASSKGTVYQPQHF.

The CDR3 nucleotides read TGCGCCAGCAGCGAGGGACTAGCGGGAGGGAGTACTGAGCAGTTCTTC. Its protein is CASSEGLAGGSTEQFF. The chain has TRBV5-1 and TRBJ2-1, with TRBD2 identical over 16 bases. The CDR3 totals 16 residues. V gave up 4 bases and J gave up 9 bases; unmatched junction bases: 7. Per the germline V gene, CDR1 is SGHRS and CDR2 is YFSETQ.

The rearrangement joins TRBV6-6 to TRBJ2-7; the D is unclear. Germline V gives CDR1 MNHNY, CDR2 SVGAGI (reference sequence). The CDR3 covers 10 residues. With 8 bases removed from V and 4 bases from J, the gap between germline ends came to 6 bases. The chain's CDR3 is CASGDYEQYF. The CDR3 region has the DNA TGTGCCAGCGGGGATTACGAGCAGTACTTC.

This clone was seen just once. The chain is built from TRBV5-4 and TRBJ1-2; 7 nucleotides line up with TRBD1. The CDR3 is made up of 14 amino acids. V trimming: 1 base; J trimming: 4 bases; junction bases outside the gene matches: 4. Germline V gene sequence: CDR1 SGHNT, CDR2 YYREEE (reference sequence). The CDR3, as DNA: TGTGCCAGCAGCTTGACAGGGGAGACCTATGGCTACACCTTC. It specifies CASSLTGETYGYTF. The full variable domain, with the rest looked up from reference TRBV5-4 and TRBJ1-2, is ETGVTQSPTHLIKTRGQQVTLRCSSQSGHNTVSWYQQALGQGPQFIFQYYREEENGRGNFPPRFSGLQFPNYSSELNVNALELDDSALYLCASSLTGETYGYTFGSGTRLTVV.